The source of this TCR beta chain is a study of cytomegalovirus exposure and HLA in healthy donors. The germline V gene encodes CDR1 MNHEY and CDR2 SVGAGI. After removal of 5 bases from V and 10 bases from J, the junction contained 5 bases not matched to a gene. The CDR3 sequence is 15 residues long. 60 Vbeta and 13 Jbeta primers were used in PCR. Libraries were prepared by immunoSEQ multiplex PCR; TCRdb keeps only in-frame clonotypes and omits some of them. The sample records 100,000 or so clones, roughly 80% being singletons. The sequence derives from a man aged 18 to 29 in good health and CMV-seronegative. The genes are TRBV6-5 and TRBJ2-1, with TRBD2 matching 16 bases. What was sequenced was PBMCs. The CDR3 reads CASSPGLAGGREQFF. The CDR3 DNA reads TGTGCCAGCAGTCCGGGACTAGCGGGAGGGAGAGAGCAGTTCTTC.